These T cell receptor beta chains were read from a single sample in a study of early T cells in non-severe SARS-CoV-2 infection. TCRdb called the 5' RACE reads again in MiXCR, with one record for every CDR3 protein. Seen here are tens of thousands of distinct CDR3 sequences, 5% to 5.5% observed once, and the top ten hold approximately 3.5%. The specimen sequenced was whole blood. These receptor sequences come from an adult who was a healthcare worker with PCR-confirmed SARS-CoV-2 infection or an uninfected control (not recorded which). Each CDR3 is given with its conserved first and last residue.

14,TRBV9,TRBJ2-1,CASSLGEVYNEQFF
12,TRBV9,TRBJ1-6,CASSVQNSPLHF
17,TRBV7-8,TRBJ2-7,CASSPWPRGGRGGEQYF
14,TRBV7-2,TRBJ2-7,CASSSLDHSYEQYF
17,TRBV5-5,TRBJ2-1,CASSLDVFSGTYNEQFF
15,TRBV9,TRBJ1-6,CASSVQGALNSPLHF
13,TRBV6-6,TRBJ1-1,CASSRDGNTEAFF
15,TRBV5-1,TRBJ2-1,CASGSERRVSDEQFF
12,TRBV5-1,TRBJ2-2,CASSPFERELFF
18,TRBV4-1,TRBJ2-7,CASSQEIAGGPENYEQYF
14,TRBV20-1,TRBJ2-7,CSAPGERFPYEQYF
15,TRBV10-1,TRBJ1-5,CATPRGRQSNQPQHF
14,TRBV7-6,TRBJ2-1,CASSAQPSYNEQFF
15,TRBV4-3,TRBJ2-1,CASSQDGNRMNEQFF
15,TRBV11-2,TRBJ2-5,CASSRPGTPPGSQYF
17,TRBV6-2/TRBV6-3,TRBJ1-3,CASSYSTPGTGGSFGYF
14,TRBV7-9,TRBJ1-1,CASSPRGGVTEAFF
16,TRBV4-3,TRBJ2-7,CASSQVGDRGTYEQYF
14,TRBV28,TRBJ2-7,CASTPGQGALEQYF
13,TRBV7-6,TRBJ2-7,CASSLGVRYEQYF
14,TRBV12-3/TRBV12-4,TRBJ2-7,CASSPPYRSYEQYF
16,TRBV12-3/TRBV12-4,TRBJ2-1,CASSFLAAGGGDEQFF
18,TRBV7-9,TRBJ2-5,CASSSLNFDRLKGETQYF
15,TRBV7-9,TRBJ2-1,CSSSLITSGSDEQFF
14,TRBV20-1,TRBJ2-1,CSAQREGYYNEQFF
14,TRBV4-1,TRBJ2-7,CASSQASGMYEQYF
15,TRBV28,TRBJ2-5,CASSLAGKAQETQYF
14,TRBV5-1,TRBJ2-3,CASSVGLAIDTQYF
15,TRBV11-1,TRBJ2-5,CASSSLEWERETQYF
15,TRBV5-1,TRBJ1-1,CASSLASTTGLEAFF
14,TRBV12-3/TRBV12-4,TRBJ2-1,CASSPESRIDEQFF
13,TRBV20-1,TRBJ2-3,CSVPSQGPDTQYF
13,TRBV20-1,TRBJ2-4,CSAQRTGGNIQYF
15,TRBV14,TRBJ2-3,CASSPGLAGADTQYF
15,TRBV20-1,TRBJ2-3,CSAHRTSGRTDTQYF
15,TRBV28,TRBJ2-1,CASSWVVNRNNEQFF
16,TRBV5-1,TRBJ1-1,CASSLSPDLMNTEAFF
15,TRBV20-1,TRBJ1-4,CSARVYGTTNEKLFF
17,TRBV11-2,TRBJ2-6,CASSLVRGVSGANVLTF
14,TRBV24-1,TRBJ2-6,CATSDPDGKGVLTF
14,TRBV7-3,TRBJ2-5,CASSLTGQKETQYF
17,TRBV18,TRBJ2-3,CASSAKGPGQGTDTQYF
17,TRBV3-1,TRBJ1-4,CASSQQAGVATNEKLFF
15,TRBV5-5,TRBJ2-1,CASTPGQGVTNEQFF
14,TRBV19,TRBJ1-1,CASRARDRATEAFF
15,TRBV7-6,TRBJ2-1,CASSPNDRGYNEQFF
13,TRBV7-6,TRBJ2-2,CASSQINTGELFF
11,TRBV18,TRBJ2-5,CASSRGETQYF
15,TRBV5-1,TRBJ1-6,CASSLTIDRNSPLHF
17,TRBV7-2,TRBJ2-1,CASSPAQRGAGFGEQFF
12,TRBV20-1,TRBJ1-5,CSAGQGNQPQHF
15,TRBV28,TRBJ2-1,CASTPGGTRYNEQFF
14,TRBV10-3,TRBJ2-1,CASHRGEGYNEQFF